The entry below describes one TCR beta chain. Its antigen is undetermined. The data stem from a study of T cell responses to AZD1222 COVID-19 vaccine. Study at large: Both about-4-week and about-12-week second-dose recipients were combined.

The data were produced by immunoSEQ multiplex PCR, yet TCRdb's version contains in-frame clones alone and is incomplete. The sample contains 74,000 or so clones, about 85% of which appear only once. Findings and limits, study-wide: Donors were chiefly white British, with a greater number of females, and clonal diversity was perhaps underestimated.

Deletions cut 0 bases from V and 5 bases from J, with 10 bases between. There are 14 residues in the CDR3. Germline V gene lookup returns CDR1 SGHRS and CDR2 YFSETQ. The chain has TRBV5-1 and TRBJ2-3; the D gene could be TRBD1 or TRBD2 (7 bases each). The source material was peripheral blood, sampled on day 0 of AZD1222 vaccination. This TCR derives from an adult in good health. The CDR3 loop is CASSLAGGVDTQYF. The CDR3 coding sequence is TGCGCCAGCAGCTTGGCAGGGGGGGTAGATACGCAGTATTTT.